This TCR beta chain comes out of a study of blood T cells in healthy people across ages. For the second PCR, which ran for 7 to 11 cycles, a sample-barcoded 5' primer and a J-beta primer mix were used. TCRdb ran MiXCR on the 5' RACE reads and lists one entry per CDR3 protein. The table includes 1,800,000 or so distinct CDR3 sequences, roughly 43% detected once. Concerning this clonotype itself: A junction boundary mismatches the germline segment, possibly from a read error.

CDR1 is SGHVS, CDR2 FQNEAQ, per germline. The CDR3 is made up of 13 amino acids. The V gene is TRBV7-8, the J gene TRBJ2-7; possibly TRBD1 or TRBD2 for D (5 bases each). The sample consisted of blood. This sequence originates from a human donor in good health. In nucleotides, the CDR3 is TGTGCCAGCGGCTTAGCGAGGGGTGCCGAGCAGTACTTC. This gives the protein CASGLARGAEQYF.